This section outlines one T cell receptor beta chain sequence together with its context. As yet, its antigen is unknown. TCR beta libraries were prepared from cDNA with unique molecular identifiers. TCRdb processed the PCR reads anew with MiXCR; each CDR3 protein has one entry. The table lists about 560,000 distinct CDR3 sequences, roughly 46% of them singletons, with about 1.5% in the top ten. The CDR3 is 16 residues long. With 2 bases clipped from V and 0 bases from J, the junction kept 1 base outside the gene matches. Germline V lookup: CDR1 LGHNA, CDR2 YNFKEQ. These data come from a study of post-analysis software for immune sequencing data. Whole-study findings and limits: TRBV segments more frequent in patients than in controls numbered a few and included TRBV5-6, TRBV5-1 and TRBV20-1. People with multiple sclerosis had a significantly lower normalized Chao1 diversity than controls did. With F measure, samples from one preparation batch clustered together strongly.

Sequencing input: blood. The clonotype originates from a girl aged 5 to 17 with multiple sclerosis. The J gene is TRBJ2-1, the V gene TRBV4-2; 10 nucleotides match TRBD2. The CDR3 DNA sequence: TGTGCCAGCAGCCAATTAGCGGGAGGCTCCTACAATGAGCAGTTCTTC. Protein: CASSQLAGGSYNEQFF.